Listed below are T cell receptor beta chains from one sample, sequenced in a study of cytomegalovirus exposure and HLA in healthy donors. The repertoire was sequenced with immunoSEQ multiplex PCR; TCRdb's copy has only in-frame clones and lacks some. The repertoire table contains under 130,000 clones. Source material: PBMCs. The receptors were gathered from a man aged 45-65 years in good health and CMV-seronegative. The CDR3 runs from the conserved cysteine through the conserved F or W. The order of the fields is clone size, J gene, D gene, V gene, CDR3 protein, CDR3 DNA. D genes are given only for firm matches. For some rows the clone size is stated as once, few or many, or as a class when expanded; others skip it.

abundance: NA
j_gene: TRBJ1-2
d_gene: TRBD1
v_gene: TRBV4-3
CDR3aa: CASSQDRDRVLYGYTF
CDR3nt: TGCGCCAGCAGCCAAGACCGGGACAGGGTTTTGTATGGCTACACCTTC

abundance: NA
j_gene: TRBJ2-1
d_gene: NA
v_gene: TRBV7-2
CDR3aa: CASTLLTSYNEQFF
CDR3nt: TGTGCCAGCACCCTACTAACTTCCTACAATGAGCAGTTCTTC

abundance: NA
j_gene: TRBJ2-7
d_gene: TRBD1
v_gene: TRBV7-9
CDR3aa: CASSGQGGEQYF
CDR3nt: TGTGCCAGCAGCGGACAGGGAGGCGAGCAGTACTTC

abundance: NA
j_gene: TRBJ2-1
d_gene: TRBD1
v_gene: TRBV29-1
CDR3aa: CSVPPGQGNEQFF
CDR3nt: TGCAGCGTCCCCCCGGGACAGGGGAATGAGCAGTTCTTC

abundance: NA
j_gene: TRBJ1-2
d_gene: TRBD1
v_gene: TRBV9
CDR3aa: CASTSSRTGSYYGYTF
CDR3nt: TGTGCCAGCACTTCCTCTAGGACAGGGAGTTACTATGGCTACACCTTC

abundance: NA
j_gene: TRBJ1-2
d_gene: NA
v_gene: TRBV4-3
CDR3aa: CASSPSVGYGYTF
CDR3nt: TGCGCCAGCAGCCCCTCGGTCGGCTATGGCTACACCTTC

abundance: NA
j_gene: TRBJ1-1
d_gene: NA
v_gene: TRBV5-1
CDR3aa: CASSRLTGNTEAFF
CDR3nt: TGCGCCAGCAGCCGGTTGACAGGGAACACTGAAGCTTTCTTT

abundance: NA
j_gene: TRBJ2-1
d_gene: NA
v_gene: TRBV18
CDR3aa: CASSRDYDVYNEQFF
CDR3nt: TGTGCCAGCTCCCGAGACTACGACGTTTACAATGAGCAGTTCTTC

abundance: NA
j_gene: TRBJ1-5
d_gene: NA
v_gene: TRBV15
CDR3aa: CATSRSEVQPQHF
CDR3nt: TGTGCCACCAGCCGGTCGGAGGTTCAGCCCCAGCATTTT

abundance: medium-sized
j_gene: TRBJ2-7
d_gene: NA
v_gene: TRBV7-9
CDR3aa: CASSLGQYYEQYF
CDR3nt: TGTGCCAGCAGCTTAGGACAGTACTACGAGCAGTACTTC

abundance: NA
j_gene: TRBJ1-6
d_gene: TRBD1
v_gene: TRBV6-6
CDR3aa: CASSTQGVLHF
CDR3nt: TGTGCCAGCAGTACACAGGGGGTACTCCACTTT

abundance: NA
j_gene: TRBJ2-2
d_gene: NA
v_gene: TRBV9
CDR3aa: CASSVNSGELFF
CDR3nt: TGTGCCAGCAGCGTCAACTCCGGGGAGCTGTTTTTT